Listed here is a single TCR beta chain. Antigen unknown. This clone may be a read error of a much larger clone one base away. Cells sorted as Tregs were CD4+, CD25+ and CD127-/low. Study-level points and caveats: Whole repertoires were not studied in the larger cohort, only one V-J beta rearrangement. In terms of TCR gene usage, tumor memory CD4+ T cells clustered together with blood and lymph node memory CD4+ cells, as well as with lymph node naive CD4+ cells. Greatest tumor Treg TCR overlap was with tumor naive CD4+ cells.

Germline values: CDR1 MNHEY, CDR2 SVGAGI. The V segment lost 11 bases and the J segment 3 bases; nucleotides outside the gene matches: 9. The CDR3 spans 13 residues. Semi-nested PCR with Nested Universal Primer A followed constant-region reverse priming of full-length variable regions. TCRdb processed the 5' RACE reads anew with MiXCR; each CDR3 protein has one entry. Of about 9,800 distinct CDR3 sequences in the sample, less than 30% were seen once. The rearrangement links TRBV6-5 to TRBJ1-1, with 7 positions matching TRBD1. This clonotype was sampled from a female donor with breast cancer. Sequencing used Tregs sorted from blood. This chain's CDR3 is CAGKTGADTEAFF. The CDR3 nucleotides read TGTGCCGGCAAAACAGGGGCGGACACTGAAGCTTTCTTT.